This T cell receptor beta chain was sequenced for a study of blood T cell repertoires in COVID-19. Measured with immunoSEQ multiplex PCR; TCRdb has only the in-frame clones, and not every one. The table includes about 200,000 clones, approximately 83% detected once. This clone was picked up one time. The CDR3 is 16 amino acids. CDR1 KGHSH and CDR2 LQKENI come from the germline V gene. Trimming cost V 3 bases and J 7 bases; bases outside gene matches: 9. This sequence originates from a woman between 35 and 50 years old with active or convalescent COVID-19. This chain uses TRBV18 with TRBJ1-3; 10 bases fit TRBD1. Sequenced sample: peripheral blood. CDR3: CASSPFGTGEWNTIYF. The CDR3 DNA follows: TGTGCCAGCTCACCTTTTGGGACAGGGGAATGGAACACCATATATTTT.